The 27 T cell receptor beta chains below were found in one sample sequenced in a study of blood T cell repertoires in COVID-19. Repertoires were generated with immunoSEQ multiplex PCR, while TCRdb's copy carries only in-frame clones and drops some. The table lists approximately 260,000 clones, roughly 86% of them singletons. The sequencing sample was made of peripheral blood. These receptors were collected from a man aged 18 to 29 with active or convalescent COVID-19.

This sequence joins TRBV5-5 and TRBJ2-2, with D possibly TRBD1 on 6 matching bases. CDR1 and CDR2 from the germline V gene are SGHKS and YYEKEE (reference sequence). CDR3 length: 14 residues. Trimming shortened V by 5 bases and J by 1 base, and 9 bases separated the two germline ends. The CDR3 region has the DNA TGTGCCAGCAGTACGGGACAGAACACCGGGGAGCTGTTTTTT. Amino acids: CASSTGQNTGELFF. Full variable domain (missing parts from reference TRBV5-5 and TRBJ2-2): DAGVTQSPTHLIKTRGQQVTLRCSPISGHKSVSWYQQVLGQGPQFIFQYYEKEERGRGNFPDRFSARQFPNYSSELNVNALLLGDSALYLCASSTGQNTGELFFGEGSRLTVL.

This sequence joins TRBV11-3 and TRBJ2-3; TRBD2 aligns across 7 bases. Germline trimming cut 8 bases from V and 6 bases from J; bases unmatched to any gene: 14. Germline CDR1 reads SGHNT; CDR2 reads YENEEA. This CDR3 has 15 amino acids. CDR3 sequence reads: CASDPSGALGDTQYF. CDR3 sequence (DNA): TGTGCCAGCGACCCTAGCGGAGCCTTGGGGGATACGCAGTATTTT. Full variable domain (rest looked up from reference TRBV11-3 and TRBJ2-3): EAGVVQSPRYKIIEKKQPVAFWCNPISGHNTLYWYLQNLGQGPELLIRYENEEAVDDSQLPKDRFSAERLKGVDSTLKIQPAELGDSAVYLCASDPSGALGDTQYFGPGTRLTVL.

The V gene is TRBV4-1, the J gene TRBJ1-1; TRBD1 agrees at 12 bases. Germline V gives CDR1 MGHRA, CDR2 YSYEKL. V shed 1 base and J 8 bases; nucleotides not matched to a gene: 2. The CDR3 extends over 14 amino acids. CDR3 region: CASSQAGTGGEAFF. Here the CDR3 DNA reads TGCGCCAGCAGCCAAGCCGGGACAGGGGGCGAAGCTTTCTTT.

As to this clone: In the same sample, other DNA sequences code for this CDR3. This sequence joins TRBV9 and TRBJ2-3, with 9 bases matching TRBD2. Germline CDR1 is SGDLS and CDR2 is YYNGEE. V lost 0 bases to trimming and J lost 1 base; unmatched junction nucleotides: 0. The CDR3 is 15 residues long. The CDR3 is CASSVGLAGTDTQYF. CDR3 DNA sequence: TGTGCCAGCAGCGTAGGACTAGCGGGCACAGATACGCAGTATTTT.

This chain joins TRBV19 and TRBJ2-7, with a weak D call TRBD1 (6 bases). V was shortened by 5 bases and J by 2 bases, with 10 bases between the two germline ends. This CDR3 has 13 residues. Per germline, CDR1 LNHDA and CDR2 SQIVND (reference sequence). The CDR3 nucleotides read TGTGCCAGTAGTTACACAGGGCCCTACGAGCAGTACTTC. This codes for CASSYTGPYEQYF.

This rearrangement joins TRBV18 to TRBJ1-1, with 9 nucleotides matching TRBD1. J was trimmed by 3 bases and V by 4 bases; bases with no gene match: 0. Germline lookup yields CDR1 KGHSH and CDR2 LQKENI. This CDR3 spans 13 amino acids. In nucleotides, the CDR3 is TGTGCCAGCTCACGGGACAGGGACACTGAAGCTTTCTTT. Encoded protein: CASSRDRDTEAFF. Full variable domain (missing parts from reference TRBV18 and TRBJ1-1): NAGVMQNPRHLVRRRGQEARLRCSPMKGHSHVYWYRQLPEEGLKFMVYLQKENIIDESGMPKERFSAEFPKEGPSILRIQQVVRGDSAAYFCASSRDRDTEAFFGQGTRLTVV.

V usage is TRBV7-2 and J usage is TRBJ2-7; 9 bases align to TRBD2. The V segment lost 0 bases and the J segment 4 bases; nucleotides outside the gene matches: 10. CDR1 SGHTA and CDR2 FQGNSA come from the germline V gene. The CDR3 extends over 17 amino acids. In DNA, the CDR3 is TGTGCCAGCAGCTTAGCTCGGTCCGGGACTAGCATTTACGAGCAGTACTTC. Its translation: CASSLARSGTSIYEQYF. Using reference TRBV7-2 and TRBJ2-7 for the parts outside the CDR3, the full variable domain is GAGVSQSPSNKVTEKGKDVELRCDPISGHTALYWYRQSLGQGLEFLIYFQGNSAPDKSGLPSDRFSAERTGGSVSTLTIQRTQQEDSAVYLCASSLARSGTSIYEQYFGPGTRLTVT.

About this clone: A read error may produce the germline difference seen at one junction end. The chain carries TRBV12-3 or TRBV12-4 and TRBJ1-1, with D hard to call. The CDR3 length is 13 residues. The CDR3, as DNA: TGTGCCAGCACTTTATCCGTGAACACTGAAGCTTTCTTT. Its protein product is CASTLSVNTEAFF.

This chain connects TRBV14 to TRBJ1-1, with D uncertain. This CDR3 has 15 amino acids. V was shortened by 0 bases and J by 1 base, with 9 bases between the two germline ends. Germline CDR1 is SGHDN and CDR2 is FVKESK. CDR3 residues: CASSQEMRGNTEAFF. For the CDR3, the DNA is TGTGCCAGCAGCCAAGAAATGCGCGGGAACACTGAAGCTTTCTTT.

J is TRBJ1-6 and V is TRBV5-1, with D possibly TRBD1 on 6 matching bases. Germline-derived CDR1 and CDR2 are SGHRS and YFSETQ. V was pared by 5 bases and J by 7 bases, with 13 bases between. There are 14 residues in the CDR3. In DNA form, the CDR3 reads TGCGCCAGCAGGTCCGAGGGGGTCAATTCACCCCTCCACTTT. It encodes CASRSEGVNSPLHF.

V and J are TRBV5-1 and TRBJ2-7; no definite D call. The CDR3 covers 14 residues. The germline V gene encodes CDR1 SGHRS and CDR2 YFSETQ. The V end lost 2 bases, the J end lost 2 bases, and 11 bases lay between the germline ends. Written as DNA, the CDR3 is TGCGCCAGCAGCTTTACCACTTCCACCTACGAGCAGTACTTC. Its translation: CASSFTTSTYEQYF.

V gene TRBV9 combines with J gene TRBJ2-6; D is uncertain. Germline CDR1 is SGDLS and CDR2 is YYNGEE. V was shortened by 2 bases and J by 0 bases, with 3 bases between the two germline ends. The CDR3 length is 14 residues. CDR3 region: CASSVASGANVLTF. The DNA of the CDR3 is TGTGCCAGCAGCGTGGCCTCTGGGGCCAACGTCCTGACTTTC.

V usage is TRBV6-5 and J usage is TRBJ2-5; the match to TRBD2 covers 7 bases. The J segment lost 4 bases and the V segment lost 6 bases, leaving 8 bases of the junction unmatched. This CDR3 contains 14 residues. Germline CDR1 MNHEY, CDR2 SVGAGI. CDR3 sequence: CASRNGGGGETQYF. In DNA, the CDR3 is TGTGCCAGCAGAAACGGCGGGGGTGGAGAGACCCAGTACTTC.

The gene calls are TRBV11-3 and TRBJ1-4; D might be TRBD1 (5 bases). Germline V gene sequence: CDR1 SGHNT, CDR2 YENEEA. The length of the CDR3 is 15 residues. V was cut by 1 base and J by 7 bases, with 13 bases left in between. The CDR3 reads CASSLAEGSGEKLFF. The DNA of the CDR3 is TGTGCCAGCAGCTTAGCGGAGGGGTCTGGTGAAAAACTGTTTTTT. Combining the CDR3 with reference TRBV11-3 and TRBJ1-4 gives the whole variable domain EAGVVQSPRYKIIEKKQPVAFWCNPISGHNTLYWYLQNLGQGPELLIRYENEEAVDDSQLPKDRFSAERLKGVDSTLKIQPAELGDSAVYLCASSLAEGSGEKLFFGSGTQLSVL.

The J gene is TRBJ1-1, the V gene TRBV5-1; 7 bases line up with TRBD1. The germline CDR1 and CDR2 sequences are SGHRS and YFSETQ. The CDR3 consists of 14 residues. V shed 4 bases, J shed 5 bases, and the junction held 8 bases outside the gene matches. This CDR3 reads CASSGTTGRTEAFF. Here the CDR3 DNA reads TGCGCCAGCAGCGGCACGACAGGGAGGACTGAAGCTTTCTTT.

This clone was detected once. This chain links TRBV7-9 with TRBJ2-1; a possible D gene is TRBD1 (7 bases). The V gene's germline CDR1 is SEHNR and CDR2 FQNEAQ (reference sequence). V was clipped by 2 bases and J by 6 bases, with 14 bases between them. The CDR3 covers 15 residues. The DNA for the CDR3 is TGTGCCAGCAGCTTAATGGCAGGGGGGATCAATGAGCAGTTCTTC. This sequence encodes CASSLMAGGINEQFF.

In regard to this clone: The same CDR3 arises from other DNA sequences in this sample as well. The CDR3: CASSPTGDGETQYF. CDR3 nucleotides: TGTGCCAGCAGCCCGACAGGGGACGGAGAGACCCAGTACTTC. The chain joins TRBV14 to TRBJ2-5; 8 positions agree with TRBD1. The CDR3 consists of 14 residues. Germline V gives CDR1 SGHDN, CDR2 FVKESK. Unmatched junction bases numbered 5, after V lost 4 bases and J lost 4 bases.

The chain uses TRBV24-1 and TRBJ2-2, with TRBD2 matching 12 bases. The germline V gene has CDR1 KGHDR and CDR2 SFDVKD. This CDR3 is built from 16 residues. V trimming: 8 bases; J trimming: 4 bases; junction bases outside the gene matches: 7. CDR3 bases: TGTGCCACCATCACCGGACTAGCGGGAAGCACCGGGGAGCTGTTTTTT. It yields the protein CATITGLAGSTGELFF.

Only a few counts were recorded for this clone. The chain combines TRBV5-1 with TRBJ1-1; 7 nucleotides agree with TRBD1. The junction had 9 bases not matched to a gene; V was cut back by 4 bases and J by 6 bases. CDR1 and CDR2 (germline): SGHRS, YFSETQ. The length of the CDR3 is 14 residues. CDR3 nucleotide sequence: TGCGCCAGCAGCGGATCAACAGGGGTGGCTGAAGCTTTCTTT. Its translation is CASSGSTGVAEAFF.

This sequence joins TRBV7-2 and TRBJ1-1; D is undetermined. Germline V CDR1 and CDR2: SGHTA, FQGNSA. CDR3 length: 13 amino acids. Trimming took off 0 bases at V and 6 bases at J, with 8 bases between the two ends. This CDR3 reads CASSLARESEAFF. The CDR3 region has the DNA TGTGCCAGCAGCTTAGCTAGGGAGTCTGAAGCTTTCTTT.

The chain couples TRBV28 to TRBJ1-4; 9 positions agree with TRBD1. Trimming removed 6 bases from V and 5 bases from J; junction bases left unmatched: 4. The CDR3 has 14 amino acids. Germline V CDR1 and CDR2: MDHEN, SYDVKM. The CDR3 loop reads CASRTGGTNEKLFF. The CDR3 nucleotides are TGTGCCAGCAGGACAGGGGGAACAAATGAAAAACTGTTTTTT.

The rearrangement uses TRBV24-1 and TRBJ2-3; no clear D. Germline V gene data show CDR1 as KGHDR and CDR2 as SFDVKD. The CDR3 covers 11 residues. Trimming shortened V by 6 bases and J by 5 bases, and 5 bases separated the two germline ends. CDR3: CATSYLDTQYF. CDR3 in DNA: TGTGCCACCAGTTATCTAGATACGCAGTATTTT.

CDR3 amino acids: CSVDSFGSYNEQFF. CDR3 nucleotide sequence: TGCAGCGTTGACTCCTTCGGTTCCTACAATGAGCAGTTCTTC. J is TRBJ2-1 and V is TRBV29-1; D gene unclear. The CDR3 is made up of 14 amino acids. Germline V lookup: CDR1 SQVTM, CDR2 ANQGSEA. V dropped 3 bases and J dropped 1 base, with 10 bases sitting between them.

CDR3 nucleotide sequence: TGTGCCAGCTCACTTGGACTAAACACCGGGGAGCTGTTTTTT. It yields the protein CASSLGLNTGELFF. The chain is built from TRBV18 and TRBJ2-2; possible D gene TRBD2, 6 bases. V dropped 4 bases and J dropped 2 bases, with 8 bases sitting between them. Germline V gene data show CDR1 as KGHSH and CDR2 as LQKENI. The CDR3 contains 14 residues.

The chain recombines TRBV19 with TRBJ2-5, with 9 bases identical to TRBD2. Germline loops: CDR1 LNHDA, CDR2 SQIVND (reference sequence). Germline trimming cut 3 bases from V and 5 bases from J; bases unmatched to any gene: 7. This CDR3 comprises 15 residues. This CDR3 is CASSILAGGQETQYF. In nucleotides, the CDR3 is TGTGCCAGTAGTATCCTTGCGGGGGGGCAGGAGACCCAGTACTTC.

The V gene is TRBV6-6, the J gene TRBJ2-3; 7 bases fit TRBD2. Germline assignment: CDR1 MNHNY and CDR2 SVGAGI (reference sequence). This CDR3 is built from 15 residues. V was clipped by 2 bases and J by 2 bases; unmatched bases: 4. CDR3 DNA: TGTGCCAGCAGTTACAGCGGGGCAACCACAGATACGCAGTATTTT. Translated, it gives CASSYSGATTDTQYF.

The CDR3 here is CASTWGLAGGDTQYF. CDR3 nucleotide sequence: TGTGCCAGCACCTGGGGGCTAGCGGGGGGAGATACGCAGTATTTT. The rearrangement uses TRBV28 and TRBJ2-3; TRBD2 agrees at 11 bases. Trimming removed 7 bases from V and 5 bases from J; junction bases left unmatched: 8. The germline V gene has CDR1 MDHEN and CDR2 SYDVKM. The CDR3 contains 15 residues.